This is a list of T cell receptor beta chains from one sample in a study of blood T cell repertoires in COVID-19. Sequencing was performed with immunoSEQ multiplex PCR; in TCRdb, only in-frame clones are kept and a portion is missing. The sample lists some 300,000 clones; 88% were seen once. Sequencing was carried out using PBMCs or T cells enriched from blood (not recorded which). The receptors shown here come from a woman aged 25 to 45 who had recovered from COVID-19. Each CDR3 is given with its conserved first and last residue. The D gene is left open where the match is weak. Clone size is shown for a subset of rows, as once, few, many or a class of expanded clone.

TRBJ2-5 TRBV5-6 . TRBD2 CASSLTGEAGGAETQYF TGTGCCAGCAGCTTGACGGGAGAGGCGGGGGGCGCAGAGACCCAGTACTTC
TRBJ2-5 TRBV9 . . CASSVASHYQETQYF TGTGCCAGCAGCGTGGCTAGCCACTACCAAGAGACCCAGTACTTC
TRBJ1-2 TRBV16 . . CASSHRRDGGYTF TGTGCCAGCAGCCATCGGCGGGATGGCGGCTACACCTTC
TRBJ2-3 TRBV28 . . CASSLSAGGAARTDTQYF TGTGCCAGCAGTTTAAGTGCGGGCGGGGCGGCCCGCACAGATACGCAGTATTTT
TRBJ2-3 TRBV7-2 once TRBD2 CASSRGLALTDTQYF TGTGCCAGCAGCAGAGGACTAGCGTTGACAGATACGCAGTATTTT
TRBJ1-4 TRBV18 . . CASSPSGANEKLFF TGTGCCAGCTCACCATCAGGGGCTAATGAAAAACTGTTTTTT
TRBJ1-3 TRBV4-3 few . CASSQDAWGAGNTIYF TGCGCCAGCAGCCAAGACGCGTGGGGGGCTGGAAACACCATATATTTT
TRBJ2-7 TRBV7-2 . . CASSLVLFHPRGPYEQYF TGTGCCAGCAGCTTAGTTCTATTTCACCCCCGAGGGCCTTACGAGCAGTACTTC
TRBJ2-3 TRBV7-3 few . CASSLTGDTQYF TGTGCCAGCAGCTTAACCGGAGATACGCAGTATTTT
TRBJ2-1 TRBV9 . TRBD2 CASSVVASGSIEQFF TGTGCCAGCAGCGTAGTGGCTAGCGGATCCATTGAGCAGTTCTTC
TRBJ2-5 TRBV18 . . CASSPRAGGQETQYF TGTGCCAGCTCACCACGGGCAGGGGGGCAAGAGACCCAGTACTTC
TRBJ2-7 TRBV18 . . CASSPRLSVSEYEQYF TGTGCCAGCTCACCACGTCTTTCCGTTAGCGAGTACGAGCAGTACTTC
TRBJ2-7 TRBV7-9 . . CASSSGGKSYEQYF TGTGCCAGCAGCTCCGGAGGGAAGTCCTACGAGCAGTACTTC
TRBJ1-2 TRBV5-1 . . CASSLEGDGYGYTF TGCGCCAGCAGCTTGGAGGGGGACGGCTATGGCTACACCTTC
TRBJ1-3 TRBV5-4 . . CASSLGHGYSGNTIYF TGTGCCAGCAGCTTGGGACACGGTTACTCTGGAAACACCATATATTTT
TRBJ2-1 TRBV7-3 . . CASSPRARRERDEQFF TGTGCCAGCAGCCCACGGGCTAGGCGGGAAAGGGATGAGCAGTTCTTC
TRBJ2-7 TRBV5-8 . TRBD2 CASSPLAGGSSYEQYF TGTGCCAGCAGCCCCTTAGCGGGAGGGAGCTCCTACGAGCAGTACTTC
TRBJ2-3 TRBV4-3 . . CASSQDTEIYTDTQYF TGCGCCAGCAGCCAAGACACCGAGATTTATACAGATACGCAGTATTTT
TRBJ2-3 TRBV27 . TRBD2 CASSSRTSGRASTDTQYF TGTGCCAGCAGTTCCCGGACTAGCGGGAGGGCAAGCACAGATACGCAGTATTTT
TRBJ1-6 TRBV4-2 . . CASSQDGRVTYNSPLHF TGTGCCAGCAGCCAAGATGGGAGAGTTACCTATAATTCACCCCTCCACTTT
TRBJ1-1 TRBV27 . . CASSTESIPFEAFF TGTGCCAGCAGTACCGAAAGCATCCCCTTTGAAGCTTTCTTT
TRBJ1-1 TRBV12-3/TRBV12-4 once . CASSPGGTEAFF TGTGCCAGCAGTCCGGGGGGGACTGAAGCTTTCTTT
TRBJ2-3 TRBV24-1 . . CATSLSDTQYF TGTGCCACCAGTCTCTCCGATACGCAGTATTTT
TRBJ2-1 TRBV2 . TRBD2 CASSDIPRREGVLWYTNEQFF TGTGCCAGCAGTGATATCCCGAGGCGGGAGGGCGTGCTCTGGTACACCAATGAGCAGTTCTTC
TRBJ2-1 TRBV14 . TRBD2 CASSPFPFLAADSSSYNEQFF TGTGCCAGCAGCCCTTTTCCCTTCCTAGCGGCCGACTCGAGCTCCTACAATGAGCAGTTCTTC
TRBJ2-3 TRBV5-4 . TRBD2 CASSWGLAGGRTDTQYF TGTGCCAGCAGCTGGGGACTAGCGGGGGGGCGCACAGATACGCAGTATTTT
TRBJ1-1 TRBV5-1 . TRBD1 CASSGQTGLSTEAFF TGCGCCAGCAGCGGCCAGACAGGGTTGAGCACTGAAGCTTTCTTT
TRBJ2-7 TRBV27 . TRBD2 CASSVLAGIVYEQYF TGTGCCAGCAGTGTTCTAGCGGGGATAGTTTACGAGCAGTACTTC
TRBJ1-2 TRBV7-9 . TRBD1 CASSPRQGKGYTF TGTGCCAGCAGCCCGAGACAGGGTAAAGGCTACACCTTC
TRBJ2-1 TRBV27 . TRBD2 CASSFMGGGRAGFEQFF TGTGCCAGCAGTTTTATGGGGGGCGGGAGGGCCGGATTTGAGCAGTTCTTC
TRBJ1-1 TRBV19 . TRBD1 CASTLGGGANTEAFF TGTGCCAGTACCCTAGGAGGGGGCGCGAACACTGAAGCTTTCTTT
TRBJ2-7 TRBV9 . . CASSPTYGGKYEQYF TGTGCCAGCAGCCCCACGTATGGGGGCAAGTACGAGCAGTACTTC
TRBJ2-2 TRBV5-1 . TRBD2 CASSERTRLNTGELFF TGCGCCAGCAGCGAACGGACTAGATTGAACACCGGGGAGCTGTTTTTT
TRBJ2-5 TRBV30 . . CAWSVLSTETQYF TGTGCCTGGAGTGTACTAAGTACGGAGACCCAGTACTTC
TRBJ2-1 TRBV19 . . CASSPPWGANEQFF TGTGCCAGTAGTCCGCCCTGGGGAGCCAATGAGCAGTTCTTC
TRBJ1-5 TRBV27 . . CASSFGANQPQHF TGTGCCAGCAGTTTTGGAGCGAATCAGCCCCAGCATTTT
TRBJ2-7 TRBV28 . TRBD1 CASRPGTGSYEQYF TGTGCCAGCAGACCCGGGACAGGGTCCTACGAGCAGTACTTC
TRBJ1-2 TRBV4-3 . . CASSQDSGRSANPFYGYTF TGCGCCAGCAGCCAAGATTCCGGGAGGTCAGCCAATCCGTTCTATGGCTACACCTTC
TRBJ2-7 TRBV28 . . CASSSTGKYEQYF TGTGCCAGCAGTTCAACAGGGAAATACGAGCAGTACTTC
TRBJ1-1 TRBV7-7 . . CASSLAVATEAFF TGTGCTAGCAGCTTAGCGGTGGCCACTGAAGCTTTCTTT
TRBJ2-7 TRBV19 . . CASSYSGLAGQYF TGTGCCAGTAGCTATTCAGGCCTAGCTGGGCAGTACTTC
TRBJ1-4 TRBV30 few . CAWSPLGHMATNEKLFF TGTGCCTGGAGTCCCCTTGGCCATATGGCAACTAATGAAAAACTGTTTTTT
TRBJ1-6 TRBV2 . . CARATEPGSPLHF TGTGCCAGGGCGACAGAACCCGGTTCACCCCTCCACTTT
TRBJ2-5 TRBV10-3 . . CAISEKMGDSGGRETQYF TGTGCCATCAGTGAGAAAATGGGCGATAGCGGAGGAAGAGAGACCCAGTACTTC
TRBJ2-1 TRBV7-8 once TRBD2 CASSFDSGRLPRDEQFF TGTGCCAGCAGCTTCGATAGCGGGAGGCTCCCCAGGGATGAGCAGTTCTTC
TRBJ1-5 TRBV5-1 . . CASSLQGNQPQHF TGCGCCAGCAGCTTACAGGGCAATCAGCCCCAGCATTTT
TRBJ2-5 TRBV10-3 . TRBD2 CAIRLGLAGKETQYF TGTGCCATCAGACTGGGACTAGCGGGGAAAGAGACCCAGTACTTC
TRBJ1-2 TRBV19 few TRBD1 CASIGAPQGAFNYGYTF TGTGCCAGTATTGGTGCCCCTCAGGGGGCTTTTAACTATGGCTACACCTTC
TRBJ1-4 TRBV3-1/TRBV3-2 . . CASTLGRATEKLFF TGTGCCAGCACCCTAGGGAGGGCCACCGAAAAACTGTTTTTT
TRBJ1-2 TRBV24-1 . . CATSDRVDYGYTF TGTGCCACCAGTGATCGCGTCGACTATGGCTACACCTTC
TRBJ2-1 TRBV29-1 . . CSVAPQINEQFF TGCAGCGTCGCCCCTCAGATCAATGAGCAGTTCTTC
TRBJ2-1 TRBV11-2 . TRBD2 CASSPRAGTYNEQFF TGTGCCAGCAGCCCCCGAGCGGGGACCTACAATGAGCAGTTCTTC
TRBJ2-7 TRBV28 . . CASSATNRAPYF TGTGCCAGCAGTGCCACCAACAGGGCCCCGTACTTC
TRBJ1-6 TRBV9 . TRBD1 CASGPRTGPLHF TGTGCCAGCGGCCCAAGGACAGGGCCCCTCCACTTT